Listed below are T cell receptor beta chains from one sample, sequenced in a study of T-cell memory formation after mild COVID-19. TCRdb called the 5' RACE reads again in MiXCR, with one record for every CDR3 protein. Of under 150,000 distinct CDR3 sequences detected, 22% appear once; the ten largest clones hold approximately 40%. The source material was PBMCs or a T cell subset sorted from them (not recorded which). Source of these receptors: a man between 18 and 35 years old who had mild COVID-19 (a few samples of this study predate the infection). Cell type and time point are not known. Each CDR3 is given with its conserved first and last residue. D genes are given only for firm matches. Clone size is shown for a subset of rows, as once, few, many or a class of expanded clone.

clone size	D gene	V gene	J gene	CDR3 protein	CDR3 DNA
-	-	TRBV28	TRBJ2-1	CASRQRTDNEQFF	TGTGCCAGTAGACAGAGGACGGACAATGAGCAGTTCTTC
few	-	TRBV10-3	TRBJ1-1	CAIGTDNTEAFF	TGTGCCATCGGGACGGACAACACTGAAGCTTTCTTT
-	-	TRBV27	TRBJ1-5	CASSLIGQSNQPQHF	TGTGCCAGCAGTTTAATAGGGCAGAGCAATCAGCCCCAGCATTTT
-	-	TRBV7-3	TRBJ2-5	CASSSTSGESETQYF	TGTGCCAGCAGCTCTACTAGTGGGGAGTCGGAGACCCAGTACTTC
few	TRBD1	TRBV9	TRBJ1-1	CASSVGGGITEAFF	TGTGCCAGCAGCGTAGGAGGGGGCATAACTGAAGCTTTCTTT
-	TRBD2	TRBV11-2	TRBJ2-7	CASSTASGGAYEQYF	TGTGCCAGCAGCACGGCTAGCGGGGGGGCCTACGAGCAGTACTTC
few	-	TRBV27	TRBJ2-1	CASSLRDEQFF	TGTGCCAGCAGTTTAAGGGATGAGCAGTTCTTC
-	-	TRBV4-1	TRBJ2-5	CASSPLTGAETQYF	TGCGCCAGCAGCCCACTGACAGGCGCGGAGACCCAGTACTTC
-	-	TRBV18	TRBJ1-2	CASSFDGGRYGYTF	TGTGCCAGCTCTTTTGACGGAGGGAGATATGGCTACACCTTC
-	-	TRBV7-9	TRBJ1-3	CASSQSGTSSGNTIYF	TGTGCCAGCAGCCAATCCGGGACATCGAGCGGAAACACCATATATTTT
few	TRBD1	TRBV5-1	TRBJ1-1	CASSLGQGTAEAFF	TGCGCCAGCAGCTTGGGACAGGGGACCGCTGAAGCTTTCTTT